This T cell receptor (beta chain) was captured by sequencing in a study of spatial heterogeneity in lung cancer. One entry per CDR3 protein results from TCRdb running MiXCR on the 5' RACE reads. The sample yields more than 15,000 distinct CDR3 sequences, about 19% seen once. CDR3 length: 13 residues. Trimming left V 7 bases short and J 0 bases short, with 9 bases between. Germline CDR1 and CDR2: MNHEY and SVGAGI. The time point was: blood at routine non-recurrence follow-up after resection. From tumor, nontumor lung or frozen PBMC, whole RNA was taken unsorted for sequencing. The gene calls are TRBV6-5 and TRBJ1-2, with D possibly matching TRBD1 (6 bases). The sequencing used PBMCs, collected at follow-up. This TCR was recovered from a male donor with early-stage non-small cell lung cancer. The CDR3 bases are TGTGCCAGCAATGAGGGGGCTAACTATGGCTACACCTTC. Translating gives CASNEGANYGYTF.